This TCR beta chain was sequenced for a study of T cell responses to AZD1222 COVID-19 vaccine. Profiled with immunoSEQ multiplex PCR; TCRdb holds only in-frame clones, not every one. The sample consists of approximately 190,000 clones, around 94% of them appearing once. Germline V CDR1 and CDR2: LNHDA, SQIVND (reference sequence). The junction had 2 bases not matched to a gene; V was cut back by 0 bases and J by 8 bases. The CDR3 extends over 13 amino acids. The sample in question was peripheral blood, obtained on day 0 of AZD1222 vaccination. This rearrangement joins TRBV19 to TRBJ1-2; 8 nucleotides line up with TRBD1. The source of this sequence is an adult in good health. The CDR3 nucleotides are TGTGCCAGTAGTATAGAGGGGACAGGCGGCTACACCTTC. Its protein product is CASSIEGTGGYTF.